This T cell receptor beta chain is from a study of type 1 and type 2 diabetes patients. Study-wide context: Participants included type 1 and type 2 diabetes patients plus nondiabetic controls.

Roughly 10 milliliters of peripheral blood were collected from each participant. Amplification started from genomic DNA. A primer set of 30 forward and 13 reverse primers amplified the CDR3. TCRdb re-called the multiplex PCR reads with MiXCR, one entry per CDR3 protein. Of a few hundred thousand distinct CDR3 sequences in the sample, approximately 50% are singletons; the top ten hold approximately 15%. A remark on this clonotype: No antigen is known for it.

CDR1 and CDR2 from the germline V gene are LNHDA and SQIVND (reference sequence). V shed 7 bases and J shed 8 bases, with 17 bases lying between them. This CDR3 is 14 amino acids long. Whole-study findings and limits: In type 2 diabetes, highly-expanded CD4+ clones took a median 3.9% of reads.

The origin of this receptor is a man aged 18 to 30 with type 2 diabetes. Material: peripheral blood mononuclear cells (PBMCs). V usage is TRBV19 and J usage is TRBJ2-2; D tentatively fits TRBD1 or TRBD2 (5 bases each). The CDR3 region has the DNA TGTGCCAGTATCAAGGGACCCCGGACAGGGGAGCTGTTTTTT. Protein sequence: CASIKGPRTGELFF.